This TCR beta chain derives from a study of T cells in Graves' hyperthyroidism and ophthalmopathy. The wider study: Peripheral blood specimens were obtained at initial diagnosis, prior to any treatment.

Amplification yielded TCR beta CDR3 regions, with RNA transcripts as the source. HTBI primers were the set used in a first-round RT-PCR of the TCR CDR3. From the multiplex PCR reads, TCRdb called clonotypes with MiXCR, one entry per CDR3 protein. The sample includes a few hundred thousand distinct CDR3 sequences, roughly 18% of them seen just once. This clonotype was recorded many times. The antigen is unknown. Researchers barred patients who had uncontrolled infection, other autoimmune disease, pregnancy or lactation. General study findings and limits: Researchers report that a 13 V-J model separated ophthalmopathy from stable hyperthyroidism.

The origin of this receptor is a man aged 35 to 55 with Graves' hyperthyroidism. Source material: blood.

CDR3 DNA sequence: TGTGCCAGCAGTTTAGCGGGGGATGGAGATACGCAGTATTTT. Translated, it gives CASSLAGDGDTQYF. The chain links TRBV28 to TRBJ2-3, with 7 nucleotides matching TRBD2. V shed 2 bases and J 5 bases; nucleotides not matched to a gene: 4. This CDR3 comprises 14 residues. CDR1 and CDR2 from the germline V gene are MDHEN and SYDVKM.